The clone carrying this T cell receptor beta chain was recorded a few times. Germline V gene data show CDR1 as DFQATT and CDR2 as SNEGSKA (reference sequence). V was clipped by 1 base and J by 9 bases, with 10 bases between them. This CDR3 comprises 13 residues. This entry belongs to a study of early T cells in non-severe SARS-CoV-2 infection. As part of library construction, unique molecular identifiers were attached to individual cDNA molecules. One entry per CDR3 protein, called by TCRdb with MiXCR from the 5' RACE reads. The sample records under 95,000 distinct CDR3 sequences, about 16% being singletons.

This sequence was found in an adult who was a healthcare worker with PCR-confirmed SARS-CoV-2 infection or an uninfected control (not recorded which). The gene calls are TRBV20-1 and TRBJ1-6; no firm D call. Sequencing used whole blood. CDR3 DNA: TGCAGTGCTAGAGTCGGTCCGGTTTCACCCCTCCACTTT. Translated: CSARVGPVSPLHF.